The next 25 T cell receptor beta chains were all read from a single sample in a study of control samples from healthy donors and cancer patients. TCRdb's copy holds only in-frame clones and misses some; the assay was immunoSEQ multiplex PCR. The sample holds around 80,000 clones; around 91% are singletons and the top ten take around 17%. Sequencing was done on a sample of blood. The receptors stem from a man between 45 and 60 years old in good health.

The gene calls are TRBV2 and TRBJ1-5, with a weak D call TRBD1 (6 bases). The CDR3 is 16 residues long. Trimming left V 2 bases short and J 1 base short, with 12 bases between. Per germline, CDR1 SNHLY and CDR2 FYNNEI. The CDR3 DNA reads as TGTGCCAGCAGTGAAATGGGGGCTTTAAGCAATCAGCCCCAGCATTTT. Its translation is CASSEMGALSNQPQHF.

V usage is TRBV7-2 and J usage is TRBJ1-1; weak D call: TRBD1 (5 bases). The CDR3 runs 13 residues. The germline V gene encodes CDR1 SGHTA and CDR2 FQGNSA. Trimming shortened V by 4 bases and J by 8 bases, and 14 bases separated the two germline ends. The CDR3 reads CASSSFSGQEAFF. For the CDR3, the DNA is TGTGCCAGCAGCTCTTTTTCAGGACAAGAAGCTTTCTTT. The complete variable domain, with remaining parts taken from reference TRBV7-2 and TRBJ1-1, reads GAGVSQSPSNKVTEKGKDVELRCDPISGHTALYWYRQSLGQGLEFLIYFQGNSAPDKSGLPSDRFSAERTGGSVSTLTIQRTQQEDSAVYLCASSSFSGQEAFFGQGTRLTVV.

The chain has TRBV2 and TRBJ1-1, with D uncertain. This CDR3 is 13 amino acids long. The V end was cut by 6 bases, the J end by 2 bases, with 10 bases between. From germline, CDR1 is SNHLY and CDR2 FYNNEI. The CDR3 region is CASSDGINTEAFF. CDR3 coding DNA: TGTGCCAGCAGCGACGGGATCAACACTGAAGCTTTCTTT.

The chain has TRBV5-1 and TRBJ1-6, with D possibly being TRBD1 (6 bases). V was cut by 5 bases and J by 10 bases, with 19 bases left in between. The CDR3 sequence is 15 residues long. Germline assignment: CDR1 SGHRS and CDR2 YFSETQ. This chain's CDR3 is CASSYGGTNSSPLHF. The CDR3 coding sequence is TGCGCCAGCAGTTATGGGGGCACGAATAGCTCACCCCTCCACTTT.

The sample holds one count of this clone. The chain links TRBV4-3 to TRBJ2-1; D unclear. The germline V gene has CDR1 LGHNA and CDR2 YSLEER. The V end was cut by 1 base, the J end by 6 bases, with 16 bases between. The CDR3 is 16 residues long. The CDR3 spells CASSQVAADRLNEQFF. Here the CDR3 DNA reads TGCGCCAGCAGCCAAGTGGCAGCAGACCGACTCAATGAGCAGTTCTTC.

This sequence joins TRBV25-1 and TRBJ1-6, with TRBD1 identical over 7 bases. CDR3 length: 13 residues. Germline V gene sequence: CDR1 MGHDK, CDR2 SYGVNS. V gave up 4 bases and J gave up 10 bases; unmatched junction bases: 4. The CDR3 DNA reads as TGTGCCAGCAGTGGTGACAGGGTCTCACCCCTCCACTTT. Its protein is CASSGDRVSPLHF. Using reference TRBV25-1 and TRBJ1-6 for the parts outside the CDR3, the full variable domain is EADIYQTPRYLVIGTGKKITLECSQTMGHDKMYWYQQDPGMELHLIHYSYGVNSTEKGDLSSESTVSRIRTEHFPLTLESARPSHTSQYLCASSGDRVSPLHFGNGTRLTVT.

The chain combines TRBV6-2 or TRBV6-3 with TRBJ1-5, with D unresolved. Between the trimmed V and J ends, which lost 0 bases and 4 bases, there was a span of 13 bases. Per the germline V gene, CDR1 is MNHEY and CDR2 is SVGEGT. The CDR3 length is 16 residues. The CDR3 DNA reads TGTGCCAGCAGTTACTCGAGTTCCAGCTTAAATCAGCCCCAGCATTTT. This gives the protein CASSYSSSSLNQPQHF.

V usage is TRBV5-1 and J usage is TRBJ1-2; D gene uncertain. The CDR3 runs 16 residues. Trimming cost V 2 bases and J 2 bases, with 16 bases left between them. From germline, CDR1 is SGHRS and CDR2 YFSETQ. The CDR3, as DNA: TGCGCCAGCAGCTTTCCCCGGACGGAGGCGAACTATGGCTACACCTTC. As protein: CASSFPRTEANYGYTF.

The CDR3 coding sequence is TGCGCCAGCAGTGAGTCGACGACAGGGGTGTACGAGCAGTACTTC. Its translation is CASSESTTGVYEQYF. This chain connects TRBV10-2 to TRBJ2-7, with 8 bases aligning to TRBD1. Trimming removed 0 bases from V and 4 bases from J; junction bases left unmatched: 5. The CDR3 consists of 15 residues. The germline V gene has CDR1 WSHSY and CDR2 SAAADI.

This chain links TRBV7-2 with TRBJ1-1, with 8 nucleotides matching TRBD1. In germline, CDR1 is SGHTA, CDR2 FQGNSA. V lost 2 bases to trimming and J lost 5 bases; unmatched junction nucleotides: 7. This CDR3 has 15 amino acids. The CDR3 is CASSLRQGRFTEAFF. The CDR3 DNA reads TGTGCCAGCAGCTTAAGACAGGGGAGATTTACTGAAGCTTTCTTT. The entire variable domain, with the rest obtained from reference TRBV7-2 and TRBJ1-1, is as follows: GAGVSQSPSNKVTEKGKDVELRCDPISGHTALYWYRQSLGQGLEFLIYFQGNSAPDKSGLPSDRFSAERTGGSVSTLTIQRTQQEDSAVYLCASSLRQGRFTEAFFGQGTRLTVV.

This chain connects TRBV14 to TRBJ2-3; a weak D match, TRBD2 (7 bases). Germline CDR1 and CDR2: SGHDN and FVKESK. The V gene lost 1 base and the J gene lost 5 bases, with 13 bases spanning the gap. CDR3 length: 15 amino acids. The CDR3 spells CASSQAGGRRDTQYF. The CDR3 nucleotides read TGTGCCAGCAGCCAAGCGGGGGGCCGAAGAGATACGCAGTATTTT.

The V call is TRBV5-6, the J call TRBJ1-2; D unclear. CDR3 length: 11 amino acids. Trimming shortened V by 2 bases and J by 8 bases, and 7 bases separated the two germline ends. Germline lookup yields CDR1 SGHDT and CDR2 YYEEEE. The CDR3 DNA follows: TGTGCCAGCAGCTTTAACGAAGGCTACACCTTC. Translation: CASSFNEGYTF. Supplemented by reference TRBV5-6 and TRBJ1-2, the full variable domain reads DAGVTQSPTHLIKTRGQQVTLRCSPKSGHDTVSWYQQALGQGPQFIFQYYEEEERQRGNFPDRFSGHQFPNYSSELNVNALLLGDSALYLCASSFNEGYTFGSGTRLTVV.

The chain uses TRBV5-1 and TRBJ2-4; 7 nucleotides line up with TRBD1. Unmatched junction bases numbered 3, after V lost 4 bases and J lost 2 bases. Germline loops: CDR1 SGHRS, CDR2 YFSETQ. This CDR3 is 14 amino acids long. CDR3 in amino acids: CASSPTGTKNIQYF. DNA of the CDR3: TGCGCCAGCAGCCCGACAGGGACCAAAAACATTCAGTACTTC.

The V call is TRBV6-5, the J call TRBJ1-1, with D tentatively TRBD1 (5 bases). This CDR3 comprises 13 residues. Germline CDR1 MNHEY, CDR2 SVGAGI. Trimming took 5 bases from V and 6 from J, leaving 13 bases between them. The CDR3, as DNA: TGTGCCAGCAGTCCCCCTGAGGGGCCTGAAGCTTTCTTT. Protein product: CASSPPEGPEAFF.

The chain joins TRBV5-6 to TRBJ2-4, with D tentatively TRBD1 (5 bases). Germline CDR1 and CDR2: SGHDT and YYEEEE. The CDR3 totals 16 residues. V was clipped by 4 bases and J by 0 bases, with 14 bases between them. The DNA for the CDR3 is TGTGCCAGCAGCCATAGGACACAACTAGCCAAAAACATTCAGTACTTC. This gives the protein CASSHRTQLAKNIQYF.

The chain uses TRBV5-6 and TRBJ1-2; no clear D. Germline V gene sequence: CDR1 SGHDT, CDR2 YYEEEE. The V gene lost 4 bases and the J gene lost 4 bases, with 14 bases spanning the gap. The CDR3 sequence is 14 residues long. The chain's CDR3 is CASSPDRVGYGYTF. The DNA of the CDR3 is TGTGCCAGCAGCCCCGATAGGGTTGGCTATGGCTACACCTTC.

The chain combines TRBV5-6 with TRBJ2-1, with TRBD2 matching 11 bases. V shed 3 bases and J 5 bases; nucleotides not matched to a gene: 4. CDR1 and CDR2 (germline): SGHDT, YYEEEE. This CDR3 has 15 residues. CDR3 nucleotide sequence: TGTGCCAGCAGCTCGACTAGCGGGGTACACAATGAGCAGTTCTTC. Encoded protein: CASSSTSGVHNEQFF.

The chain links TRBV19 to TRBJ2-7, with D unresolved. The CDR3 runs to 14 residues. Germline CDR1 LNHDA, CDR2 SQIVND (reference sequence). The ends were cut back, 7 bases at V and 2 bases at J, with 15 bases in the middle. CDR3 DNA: TGTGCCAGTATGGCGAAGGTTTACCCCTACGAGCAGTACTTC. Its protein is CASMAKVYPYEQYF.

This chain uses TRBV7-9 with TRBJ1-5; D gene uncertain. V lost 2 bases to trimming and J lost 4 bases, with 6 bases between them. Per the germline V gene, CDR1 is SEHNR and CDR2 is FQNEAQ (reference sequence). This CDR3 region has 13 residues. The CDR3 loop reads CASSLYENQPQHF. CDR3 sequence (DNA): TGTGCCAGCAGCTTATACGAAAATCAGCCCCAGCATTTT.

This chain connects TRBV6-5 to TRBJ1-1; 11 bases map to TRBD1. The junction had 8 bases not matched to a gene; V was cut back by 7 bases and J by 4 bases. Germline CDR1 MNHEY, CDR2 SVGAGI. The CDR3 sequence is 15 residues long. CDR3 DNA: TGTGCCAGCACCCGGACAGGGGGCGCGGCCACTGAAGCTTTCTTT. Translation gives CASTRTGGAATEAFF.

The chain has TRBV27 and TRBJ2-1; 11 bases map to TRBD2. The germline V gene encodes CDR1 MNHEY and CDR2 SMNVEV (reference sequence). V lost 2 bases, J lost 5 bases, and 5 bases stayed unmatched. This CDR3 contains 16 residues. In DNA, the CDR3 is TGTGCCAGCAGTTTAGCGACTAGCGGGGATGACAATGAGCAGTTCTTC. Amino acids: CASSLATSGDDNEQFF.

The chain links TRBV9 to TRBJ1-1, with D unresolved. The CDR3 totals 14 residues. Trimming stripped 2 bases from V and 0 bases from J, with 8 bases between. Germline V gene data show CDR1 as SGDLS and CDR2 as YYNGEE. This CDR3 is CASSVDGMNTEAFF. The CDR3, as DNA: TGTGCCAGCAGCGTCGATGGGATGAACACTGAAGCTTTCTTT.

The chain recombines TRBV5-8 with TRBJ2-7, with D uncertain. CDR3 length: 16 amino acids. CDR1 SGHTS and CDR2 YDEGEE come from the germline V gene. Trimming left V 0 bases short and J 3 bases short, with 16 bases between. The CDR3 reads CASSLGRAEAYYEQYF. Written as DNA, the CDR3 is TGTGCCAGCAGCTTGGGTCGGGCCGAGGCCTACTACGAGCAGTACTTC.

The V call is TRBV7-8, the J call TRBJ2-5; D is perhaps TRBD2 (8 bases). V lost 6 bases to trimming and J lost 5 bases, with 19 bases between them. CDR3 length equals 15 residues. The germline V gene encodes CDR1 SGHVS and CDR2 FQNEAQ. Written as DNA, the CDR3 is TGTGCCAGCAGATTCGGGAGGGGGCACCGGGAGACCCAGTACTTC. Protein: CASRFGRGHRETQYF.

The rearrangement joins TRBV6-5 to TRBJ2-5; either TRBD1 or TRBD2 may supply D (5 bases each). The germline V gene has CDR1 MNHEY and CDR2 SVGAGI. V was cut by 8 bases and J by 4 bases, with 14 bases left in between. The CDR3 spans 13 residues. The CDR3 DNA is TGTGCCAGCGGCTCAACGAGGGGAGAGACCCAGTACTTC. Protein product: CASGSTRGETQYF.